This T cell receptor (beta chain) was captured in a study of shared clonotypes between healthy human individuals. In the study overall: Plates per donor: three CD4 naive, three CD4 memory, two CD8 naive, one CD8 memory.

Here immunoSEQ multiplex PCR was the method, and the copy in TCRdb shows in-frame clones only, minus some. This table has more than 600,000 clones, 92% appearing once. The CDR3 has 15 amino acids. Germline CDR1 reads SEHNR; CDR2 reads FQNEAQ (reference sequence). The ends were cut back, 7 bases at V and 3 bases at J, with 18 bases in the middle. Cells designated naive CD8 were CD45RO-negative and were positively selected for CCR7, with terminally differentiated effector memory CD45RA+ cells excluded. The sample taken for sequencing was naive CD8+ T cells sorted from blood. The J gene is TRBJ2-5, the V gene TRBV7-9; D gene uncertain. The clonotype comes from a man younger than 40 in good health. The CDR3, as DNA: TGTGCCAGCACCCTTCTGACGACGGCTAAAGAGACCCAGTACTTC. Translated, it gives CASTLLTTAKETQYF.